This is a list of T cell receptor beta chains from one sample in a study of tumor T cells in aggressive B-cell lymphoma. Sequenced by immunoSEQ multiplex PCR; TCRdb stores in-frame clones only, minus some. The table has about 400 clones, 85% to 95% seen once. The source material was tumor tissue. The receptors stem from an adult with diffuse large B cell lymphoma. Each CDR3 is given with its conserved first and last residue. A D gene is named only where the DNA matches it firmly.

TRBV7-2	TRBJ2-5	-	CASTFSPQETQYF
TRBV7-9	TRBJ2-3	TRBD1	CASSDRGPDTQYF
TRBV9	TRBJ1-1	-	CASSVAGLHTEAFF
TRBV30	TRBJ2-7	TRBD2	CAWNGEGSYEQYF
TRBV6-4	TRBJ2-1	TRBD1	CASSDSPGTGRVNEQFF
TRBV9	TRBJ1-6	TRBD1	CASVHGWTGARGGDNSPLHF
TRBV29-1	TRBJ1-2	-	CTARGGYGYTF
TRBV2	TRBJ2-1	TRBD1	CASSTNRGYEQFF
TRBV4-3	TRBJ2-5	TRBD2	CASSQVLAGAASQETQYF
TRBV19	TRBJ1-2	-	CASSPSAGFVGYTF
TRBV4-2	TRBJ1-4	-	CASSQDVVQKGEKLFF
TRBV5-1	TRBJ1-2	TRBD1	CASSLGTGGGYGYTF
TRBV28	TRBJ1-1	TRBD1	CASRSRLGQGGTGAFF
TRBV9	TRBJ2-1	TRBD1	CASSDNRGNEQFF
TRBV7-6	TRBJ1-5	-	CASSLSPGGGNQPQHF
TRBV5-7	TRBJ2-7	-	CASSSMGMAGRGYEQYF
TRBV5-1	TRBJ2-4	TRBD2	CASSLGRGGATYIQYF
TRBV28	TRBJ1-5	-	CASSLSRTPFPNQPQHF
TRBV19	TRBJ2-7	-	CASSIGGTEAYEQYF
TRBV4-1	TRBJ1-2	-	CASSPEQVDYGYTF
TRBV9	TRBJ2-7	TRBD2	CASSVGRGLGEHEQYF
TRBV4-3	TRBJ2-7	-	CASSQESEYEQYF
TRBV5-6	TRBJ2-7	-	CASSPRGSYEQYF
TRBV28	TRBJ1-2	TRBD1	CASTLQGSYGYTF
TRBV19	TRBJ2-3	-	CASSRQVGSTDTQYF
TRBV9	TRBJ2-7	-	CASSPRRGFTYEQYF
TRBV6-1	TRBJ2-2	-	CASSEVPIGGVDTVELFF
TRBV6-5	TRBJ1-1	-	CASSYSFPMNTEAFF
TRBV12-5	TRBJ2-2	TRBD1	CASGFGTGGRNTGELFF
TRBV27	TRBJ2-3	-	CASSLIREDTQYF
TRBV20-1	TRBJ2-7	-	CSASAVGEQYF
TRBV20-1	TRBJ2-1	-	CSARDGNEQFF
TRBV21-1	TRBJ2-7	-	CASNTRQGHYEQYF
TRBV6-6	TRBJ2-7	TRBD1	CASSPDSTGNYEQYF
TRBV9	TRBJ2-3	-	CASSTYPSTDTQYF
TRBV5-1	TRBJ2-5	-	CASYRTGETQYF